This T cell receptor beta chain comes out of a study of T cells after somatic rescue of genetic block. The CDR3 has 11 residues. With 1 base removed from V and 12 bases from J, the gap between germline ends came to 9 bases. Per the germline V gene, CDR1 is SGHNT and CDR2 is YENEEA. Sequencing was performed with immunoSEQ multiplex PCR; in TCRdb, only in-frame clones are kept and a portion is missing. Of under 150,000 clones in the sample, about 93% were seen once. The specimen was peripheral blood mononuclear cells (PBMCs). The receptor comes from a young woman. This sequence joins TRBV11-3 and TRBJ1-1, with a possible D match to TRBD1 (5 bases). CDR3 in DNA: TGTGCCAGCAGCTTAGTCGGGGGGACTTTCTTT. Translating it yields CASSLVGGTFF.